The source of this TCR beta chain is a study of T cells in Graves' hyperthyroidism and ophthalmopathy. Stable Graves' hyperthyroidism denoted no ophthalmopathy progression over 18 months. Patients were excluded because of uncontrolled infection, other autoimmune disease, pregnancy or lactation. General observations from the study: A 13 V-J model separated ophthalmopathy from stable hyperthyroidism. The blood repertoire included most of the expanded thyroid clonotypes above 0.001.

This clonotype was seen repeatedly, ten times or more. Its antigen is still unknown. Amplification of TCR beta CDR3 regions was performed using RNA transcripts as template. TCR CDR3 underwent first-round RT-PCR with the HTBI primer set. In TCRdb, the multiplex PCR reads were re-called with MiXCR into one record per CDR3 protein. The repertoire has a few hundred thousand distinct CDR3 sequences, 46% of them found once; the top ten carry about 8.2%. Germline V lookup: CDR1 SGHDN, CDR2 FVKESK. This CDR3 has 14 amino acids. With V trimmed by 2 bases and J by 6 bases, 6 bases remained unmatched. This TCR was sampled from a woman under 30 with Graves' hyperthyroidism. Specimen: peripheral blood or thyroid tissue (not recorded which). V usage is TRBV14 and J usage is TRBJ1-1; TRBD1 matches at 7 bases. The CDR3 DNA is TGTGCCAGCAGCCAACGAGTACAGGGGTCTGAAGCTTTCTTT. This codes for CASSQRVQGSEAFF.